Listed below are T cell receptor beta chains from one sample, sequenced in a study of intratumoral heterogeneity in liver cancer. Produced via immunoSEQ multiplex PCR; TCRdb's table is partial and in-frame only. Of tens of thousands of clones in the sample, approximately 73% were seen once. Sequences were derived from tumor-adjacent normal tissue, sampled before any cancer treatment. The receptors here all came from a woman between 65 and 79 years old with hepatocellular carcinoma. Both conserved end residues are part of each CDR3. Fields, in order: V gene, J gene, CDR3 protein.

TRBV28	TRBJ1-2	CASSFGKNYGYTF
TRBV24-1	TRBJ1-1	CATRDTGVNTEAFF
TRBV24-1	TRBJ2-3	CATSDRGGRADTQYF
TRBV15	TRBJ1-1	CATSRDWAAEAFF
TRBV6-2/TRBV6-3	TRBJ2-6	CASSGQGLSGANVLTF
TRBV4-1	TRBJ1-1	CASSQTPLGQMGGVTEAFF
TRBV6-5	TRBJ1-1	CASSYGRGTEAFF
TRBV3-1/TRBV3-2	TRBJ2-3	CASSLTSSPGTDTQYF
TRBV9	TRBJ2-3	CASSPVLRASTDTQYF
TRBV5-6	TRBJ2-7	CASSFTRIQEQYF
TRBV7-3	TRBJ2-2	CASSLTGIAGPTGELFF
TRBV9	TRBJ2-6	CASSASLIRDRGSGANVLTF
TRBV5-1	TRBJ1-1	CASSLHTGVEAFF
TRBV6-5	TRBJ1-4	CAIRSNEKLFF
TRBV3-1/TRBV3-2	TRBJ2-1	CASSQEKVLAGLNEQFF
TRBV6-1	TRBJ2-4	CASSEQPAKNIQYF
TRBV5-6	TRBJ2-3	CASSHGTQVDTQYF
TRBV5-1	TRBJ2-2	CASWAEGGTGELFF
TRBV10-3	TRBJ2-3	CAIRGTQAPDTQYF
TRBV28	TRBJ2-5	CATRTGGKETQYF
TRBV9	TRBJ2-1	CASSVEGGLGEQFF
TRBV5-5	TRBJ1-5	CASSLESNQPQHF
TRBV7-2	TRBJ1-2	CASSLSAHPGQGSSGYTF
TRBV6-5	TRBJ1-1	CASSSLTRNTEAFF
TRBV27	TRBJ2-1	CASRRRAGPSYNEQFF
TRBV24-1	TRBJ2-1	CATSDYSGRANEQFF
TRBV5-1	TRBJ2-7	CASRPNRGGVYEQYF
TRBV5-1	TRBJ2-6	CASSLGQGAGGANVLTF
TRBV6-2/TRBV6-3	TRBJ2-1	CASSYSPSGSEQFF
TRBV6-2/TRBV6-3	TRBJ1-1	CASSPLTEAFF
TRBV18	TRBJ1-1	CASSPQQGATEAFF
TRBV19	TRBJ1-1	CASSTYGGAEAFF
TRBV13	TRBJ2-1	CASSLGRSNNEQFF